This is a list of T cell receptor beta chains from one sample in a study of regulatory T cells in long-lasting Graves disease. TCRdb re-called the multiplex PCR reads with MiXCR, one entry per CDR3 protein. Here the sample spans 300,000 to 400,000 distinct CDR3 sequences, roughly a sixth being singletons. The material sequenced was peripheral blood mononuclear cells (PBMCs), taken at new diagnosis, from a patient treated with antithyroid drugs. The receptors originated from a female donor with Graves disease. Both conserved end residues are part of each CDR3. The order of the fields is J gene, clone size, V gene, D gene, CDR3 DNA, CDR3 protein. A D gene is named only where the DNA matches it firmly. The listing skips clone size in some rows; elsewhere it reads once, few, many or a size class.

>TRBJ1-1|many|TRBV12-3/TRBV12-4|.
TGTGCCAGCAGTTTATGGGGGACTGAAGCTTTCTTT
CASSLWGTEAFF
>TRBJ1-3|many|TRBV30|.
TGTGCCTCCCCGGGTGGAAACACCATATATTTT
CASPGGNTIYF
>TRBJ1-1|few|TRBV20-1|.
TGCAGTGCTAGAGATACGGGGGGACACACTGAAGCTTTCTTT
CSARDTGGHTEAFF
>TRBJ1-1|many|TRBV18|.
TGTGCCAGCGAAGGACTTATGAACACTGAAGCTTTCTTT
CASEGLMNTEAFF
>TRBJ2-7|.|TRBV20-1|TRBD1
TGCAGTGCTAAGGACAGGCCCGACTACGAGCAGTACTTC
CSAKDRPDYEQYF
>TRBJ2-7|many|TRBV12-3/TRBV12-4|TRBD1
TGTGCCAGCAGTTTCTACAGGGGGGCCTACGAGCAGTACTTC
CASSFYRGAYEQYF
>TRBJ2-1|many|TRBV7-3|.
TGTGCCAGCAGCGTCGGGGGCCCGGGCAATGAGCAGTTCTTC
CASSVGGPGNEQFF
>TRBJ1-2|few|TRBV27|.
TGTGCCAGCAGTTCCCAGGGCCGTTGGTATGGCTACACCTTC
CASSSQGRWYGYTF
>TRBJ2-3|many|TRBV15|TRBD1
TGTGCCACCAGCAGAGATCAAGACAGGGCATCGGATACGCAGTATTTT
CATSRDQDRASDTQYF
>TRBJ2-7|many|TRBV4-3|TRBD1
TGCGCCAGCAGCCACGGGACAGGGCGGCCCTACGAGCAGTACTTC
CASSHGTGRPYEQYF
>TRBJ2-7|.|TRBV5-1|TRBD2
TGCGCCAGCAGCTTGGTCCTCAGCGGGAGCCCCTACGAGCAGTACTTC
CASSLVLSGSPYEQYF
>TRBJ2-3|many|TRBV6-6|.
TGTGCCAGCAGTTACTCGAGAGTAGGAGATACGCAGTATTTT
CASSYSRVGDTQYF
>TRBJ2-4|.|TRBV27|TRBD2
TGTGCCAGCAGCCAAAGGACTAGCGGGGTAGCTGTGACCAAAAACATTCAGTACTTC
CASSQRTSGVAVTKNIQYF
>TRBJ2-2|many|TRBV3-1|.
TGTGCCAGCGGGCGAGACACCGGGGAGCTGTTTTTT
CASGRDTGELFF
>TRBJ2-1|.|TRBV7-2|TRBD2
TGTGCCAGCAGCTTATTTCTAGCGGTTAACAATGAGCAGTTCTTC
CASSLFLAVNNEQFF